The clone carrying this TCR beta chain has a count of ten or more. Its antigen is undetermined. The source of the sample is a study of neurological immune-mediated disorders. A single record per CDR3 protein comes from TCRdb applying MiXCR to the 5' RACE reads. The repertoire holds about 16,000 distinct CDR3 sequences, with approximately 15% as singletons. This CDR3 is 17 amino acids long. V lost 6 bases and J 0 bases, leaving 20 bases between the germline ends. CDR1 is MNHEY and CDR2 is SVGAGI in the germline V gene. Whole-study findings and limits: No sharing of CDR3 amino acid sequences was observed among expanded clones across subjects, suggesting private repertoires in all groups.

The source is a man aged 55 to 70 with HTLV-1-associated myelopathy (HAM/TSP). Sequencing was performed on PBMCs. This sequence joins TRBV6-5 and TRBJ1-2; possible D gene TRBD1, 5 bases. CDR3 sequence: CASSYGTEGPANYGYTF. The DNA for the CDR3 is TGTGCCAGCAGCTACGGGACGGAGGGTCCAGCTAACTATGGCTACACCTTC.